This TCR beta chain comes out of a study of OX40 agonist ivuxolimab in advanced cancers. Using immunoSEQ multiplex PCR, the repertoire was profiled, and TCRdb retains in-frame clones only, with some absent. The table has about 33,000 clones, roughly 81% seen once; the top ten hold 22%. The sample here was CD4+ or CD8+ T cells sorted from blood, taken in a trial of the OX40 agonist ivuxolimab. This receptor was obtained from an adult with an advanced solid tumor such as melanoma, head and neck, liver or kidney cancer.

The CDR3 region is CASSPGQGREEQFF. DNA for the CDR3: TGCGCCAGCAGCCCCGGACAGGGACGGGAGGAGCAGTTCTTC. The V and J genes are TRBV5-1 and TRBJ2-1; TRBD1 matches at 8 bases. The germline V gene has CDR1 SGHRS and CDR2 YFSETQ. V shed 4 bases, J shed 10 bases, and the junction held 10 bases outside the gene matches. The CDR3 spans 14 residues.